One and the same sample provided the 9 T cell receptor beta chains below, sequenced in a study of blood T cell repertoires in COVID-19. The protocol was immunoSEQ multiplex PCR, while the TCRdb copy is restricted to in-frame clones and leaves out a portion. The sample holds 150,000 to 200,000 clones, just under 85% seen once. Sequencing was done on a sample of peripheral blood. The receptors derive from a woman older than 75 with acute or convalescent COVID-19.

The chain uses TRBV27 and TRBJ1-5; D ambiguous. Germline CDR1 is MNHEY and CDR2 is SMNVEV (reference sequence). The length of the CDR3 is 13 residues. Trimming left V 2 bases short and J 2 bases short, with 4 bases between. CDR3 bases: TGTGCCAGCAGTTTAATCGGCAATCAGCCCCAGCATTTT. Its translation is CASSLIGNQPQHF.

The chain is built from TRBV29-1 and TRBJ1-1; D unclear. This CDR3 region has 13 residues. Germline V gives CDR1 SQVTM, CDR2 ANQGSEA. V was pared by 5 bases and J by 1 base, with 11 bases between. The DNA for the CDR3 is TGCAGCGTTATCCCCGGGGAGAACACTGAAGCTTTCTTT. Translating gives CSVIPGENTEAFF.

This clone was seen more than once but under ten times. The chain couples TRBV3-1 (or the pseudogene TRBV3-2) to TRBJ2-5; the D is unclear. Germline assignment: CDR1 LGHDT and CDR2 YNNKEL (reference sequence). The CDR3 is 13 residues long. Trimming took off 4 bases at V and 5 bases at J, with 11 bases between the two ends. CDR3 bases: TGTGCCAGCAGCCTAGTAGGAGTTGAGACCCAGTACTTC. It specifies CASSLVGVETQYF.

There are a few counts of this clone. The chain combines TRBV6-6 with TRBJ1-2; no clear D gene. This CDR3 spans 12 amino acids. Between the trimmed V and J ends, which lost 6 bases and 6 bases, there was a span of 11 bases. Germline V gene sequence: CDR1 MNHNY, CDR2 SVGAGI (reference sequence). DNA of the CDR3: TGTGCCAGCAGCGCACCATCAGATGGCTACACCTTC. Translated: CASSAPSDGYTF.

V usage is TRBV5-4 and J usage is TRBJ2-7; the match to TRBD1 covers 7 bases. Germline CDR1 is SGHNT and CDR2 is YYREEE (reference sequence). There are 16 residues in the CDR3. Trimming removed 4 bases from V and 6 bases from J; junction bases left unmatched: 16. CDR3 amino acids: CASSRSSSQRGLEQYF. The CDR3 coding sequence is TGTGCCAGCAGCCGTTCCTCAAGCCAGAGGGGGCTCGAGCAGTACTTC. Based on the CDR3 plus reference TRBV5-4 and TRBJ2-7, the full variable domain is ETGVTQSPTHLIKTRGQQVTLRCSSQSGHNTVSWYQQALGQGPQFIFQYYREEENGRGNFPPRFSGLQFPNYSSELNVNALELDDSALYLCASSRSSSQRGLEQYFGPGTRLTVT.

Concerning this clone: This sample includes further DNA sequences coding for the same CDR3. The V call is TRBV5-1, the J call TRBJ2-2; tentatively, D is TRBD2 (5 bases). With 0 bases removed from V and 1 base from J, the gap between germline ends came to 7 bases. The CDR3 contains 15 residues. The V gene's germline CDR1 is SGHRS and CDR2 YFSETQ. This chain's CDR3 is CASSLAGLNTGELFF. The CDR3 DNA is TGCGCCAGCAGCTTGGCGGGGTTGAACACCGGGGAGCTGTTTTTT.

Regarding this clone: Other DNA sequences in this sample translate to the same CDR3. The chain recombines TRBV6-5 with TRBJ1-2; tentatively, D is TRBD1 (5 bases). CDR1 and CDR2 from the germline V gene are MNHEY and SVGAGI. V was pared by 2 bases and J by 4 bases, with 8 bases between. This CDR3 is built from 13 residues. The CDR3 DNA follows: TGTGCCAGCAGTTACAGGGGTGGCTATGGCTACACCTTC. This codes for CASSYRGGYGYTF.

CDR3 nucleotides: TGTGCCAGCAGTCCCGGAGCCACTAGAGGGGGTCTCTACTTC. It is translated as CASSPGATRGGLYF. The chain uses TRBV6-6 and TRBJ2-4; possibly TRBD1 for D (6 bases). The germline CDR1 and CDR2 sequences are MNHNY and SVGAGI (reference sequence). V was trimmed by 5 bases and J by 16 bases, leaving 24 bases between them. The CDR3 has 14 residues.

The V gene is TRBV19, the J gene TRBJ1-2; D call uncertain. The CDR3 loop spans 13 amino acids. The V end was cut by 6 bases, the J end by 4 bases, with 12 bases between. Germline-derived CDR1 and CDR2 are LNHDA and SQIVND (reference sequence). CDR3 protein: CASSPGGSYGYTF. The CDR3 coding sequence is TGTGCCAGTAGCCCGGGCGGGTCCTATGGCTACACCTTC.